A single sample gave rise to the 20 T cell receptor beta chains below, sequenced in a study of T cell changes during pregnancy in multiple sclerosis. Repertoires were generated with immunoSEQ multiplex PCR, while TCRdb's copy carries only in-frame clones and drops some. The sample consists of over 55,000 clones, around 94% of them appearing once. Source: CD8+ T cells from peripheral blood mononuclear cells, taken in the third trimester of pregnancy. These receptors were obtained from a female donor with multiple sclerosis, enrolled in a pregnancy study.

The V and J genes are TRBV6-5 and TRBJ1-1; maybe TRBD1 (5 bases). The CDR3 totals 16 residues. The V gene lost 1 base and the J gene lost 7 bases, with 19 bases spanning the gap. Germline CDR1 is MNHEY and CDR2 is SVGAGI. The CDR3 coding sequence is TGTGCCAGCAGTTACTTCGAAGCCCCGGGACTAGTTGAAGCTTTCTTT. Its protein product is CASSYFEAPGLVEAFF.

The V gene is TRBV7-9, the J gene TRBJ1-5, with 9 bases fitting TRBD1. Looked up from germline, CDR1 is SEHNR and CDR2 is FQNEAQ (reference sequence). J gave up 0 bases and V 1 base, and 4 bases lay outside the gene matches. The CDR3 runs to 17 residues. CDR3 amino acids: CASSLGTGANSNQPQHF. As DNA, the CDR3 is TGTGCCAGCAGCTTAGGGACAGGGGCTAATAGCAATCAGCCCCAGCATTTT.

The chain couples TRBV27 to TRBJ2-2; TRBD2 agrees at 7 bases. The CDR3 runs 15 residues. V lost 7 bases to trimming and J lost 6 bases; unmatched junction nucleotides: 11. The germline gives CDR1 MNHEY, CDR2 SMNVEV (reference sequence). CDR3 sequence (DNA): TGTGCCAGCACCCGGACCGGGAGGCGGGCCGGGGAGCTGTTTTTT. Translating it yields CASTRTGRRAGELFF.

The CDR3 spells CASSQRTRFDEQFF. The CDR3 region has the DNA TGCGCCAGCAGCCAAAGAACACGCTTCGATGAGCAGTTCTTC. This chain joins TRBV4-1 and TRBJ2-1; D call uncertain. V lost 2 bases, J lost 8 bases, and 13 bases lay in between. The CDR3 has 14 residues. The V gene's germline CDR1 is MGHRA and CDR2 YSYEKL.

CDR3 protein: CASSSGLTYNEQFF. CDR3 nucleotide sequence: TGTGCCAGTAGTAGTGGACTGACCTACAATGAGCAGTTCTTC. The chain combines TRBV19 with TRBJ2-1, with D possibly matching TRBD2 (5 bases). The germline V and J ends were trimmed by 4 bases and 2 bases, with 9 bases remaining between them. Per the germline V gene, CDR1 is LNHDA and CDR2 is SQIVND (reference sequence). The CDR3 length is 14 residues.

V is TRBV25-1 and J is TRBJ2-7; D is perhaps TRBD2 (6 bases). Trimming removed 5 bases from V and 2 bases from J, with 13 bases in between. CDR1 is MGHDK and CDR2 is SYGVNS in the germline V gene. The length of the CDR3 is 14 residues. The CDR3 spells CASSQSGWTYEQYF. The CDR3 nucleotides read TGTGCCAGCAGTCAAAGCGGGTGGACCTACGAGCAGTACTTC.

V gene TRBV30 combines with J gene TRBJ2-1; TRBD2 agrees at 7 bases. V was clipped by 0 bases and J by 12 bases; unmatched bases: 14. CDR1 and CDR2 from the germline V gene are GTSNPN and SVGIG (reference sequence). This CDR3 spans 15 amino acids. CDR3: CAWSVRQRGASVQFF. The CDR3 DNA is TGTGCCTGGAGTGTACGGCAGCGGGGCGCATCAGTGCAGTTCTTC.

This clone was counted a single time. This sequence joins TRBV23-1 and TRBJ2-3, with 8 bases fitting TRBD2. TRBV23-1 is treated as an ORF (open reading frame) with a function not yet certain. This CDR3 is 14 amino acids long. V gave up 6 bases and J gave up 4 bases; unmatched junction bases: 6. CDR3: CASRKSGSSDTQYF. CDR3 in DNA: TGCGCCAGCAGAAAAAGCGGGAGCTCAGATACGCAGTATTTT.

The chain employs TRBV11-1 and TRBJ2-3; the match to TRBD1 covers 7 bases. From germline, CDR1 is SGHAT and CDR2 FQDESV (reference sequence). Trimming took 4 bases from V and 4 from J; bases not matched to a gene: 2. This CDR3 spans 13 amino acids. DNA for the CDR3: TGTGCCAGCAGCTCGACAGGGTCAGATACGCAGTATTTT. It specifies CASSSTGSDTQYF. The whole variable domain, filled in from reference TRBV11-1 and TRBJ2-3, reads EAEVAQSPRYKITEKSQAVAFWCDPISGHATLYWYRQILGQGPELLVQFQDESVVDDSQLPKDRFSAERLKGVDSTLKIQPAELGDSAMYLCASSSTGSDTQYFGPGTRLTVL.

The chain combines TRBV6-1 with TRBJ2-7; no firm D call. Germline CDR1 MNHNS, CDR2 SASEGT. Trimming left V 1 base short and J 6 bases short, with 16 bases between. The CDR3 covers 15 residues. CDR3 in DNA: TGTGCCAGCAGTGAAGGGCGGCTAGTTACCGGCGAGCAGTACTTC. It specifies CASSEGRLVTGEQYF.

The genes are TRBV4-3 and TRBJ2-1, with D uncertain. Trimming left V 3 bases short and J 0 bases short, with 15 bases between. The germline CDR1 and CDR2 sequences are LGHNA and YSLEER. The CDR3 spans 17 residues. The CDR3 sequence: CASSHEVPLSSYNEQFF. In DNA form, the CDR3 reads TGCGCCAGCAGCCATGAGGTACCCCTCAGCTCCTACAATGAGCAGTTCTTC.

CDR3 protein: CASSVETSGYRNGELFF. The CDR3 DNA follows: TGTGCCAGCAGCGTAGAGACTAGCGGTTACAGGAACGGGGAGCTGTTTTTT. This chain uses TRBV9 with TRBJ2-2; 9 nucleotides line up with TRBD2. The trim removed 0 bases at V and 7 bases at J, leaving 10 bases unmatched. CDR1 and CDR2 from the germline V gene are SGDLS and YYNGEE. CDR3 length equals 17 residues.

V and J are TRBV4-1 and TRBJ2-1; TRBD2 agrees at 8 bases. J gave up 2 bases and V 5 bases, and 14 bases lay outside the gene matches. Germline V gene data show CDR1 as MGHRA and CDR2 as YSYEKL. This CDR3 has 18 amino acids. CDR3 nucleotide sequence: TGCGCCAGCAGCTCTCGACCTGAACTAGCGGCTACCTACAATGAGCAGTTCTTC. Translation: CASSSRPELAATYNEQFF.

The CDR3 here is CASSSLTLTGADEKLFF. As DNA, the CDR3 is TGTGCCAGCAGCTCCCTTACCCTGACAGGAGCCGATGAAAAACTGTTTTTT. The chain carries TRBV7-9 and TRBJ1-4, with D tentatively TRBD1 (6 bases). The CDR3 is 17 amino acids. Trimming cost V 4 bases and J 6 bases, with 21 bases left between them. Germline V gene lookup returns CDR1 SEHNR and CDR2 FQNEAQ (reference sequence).

V gene TRBV19 combines with J gene TRBJ2-7, with TRBD2 matching 10 bases. Looked up from germline, CDR1 is LNHDA and CDR2 is SQIVND (reference sequence). The V and J ends lost 1 base and 2 bases, in that order; junction bases with no gene match: 11. The CDR3 extends over 18 amino acids. The CDR3 spells CASSIADITAGGPYEQYF. The CDR3 DNA reads TGTGCCAGTAGTATAGCGGATATTACAGCGGGAGGGCCCTACGAGCAGTACTTC.

V gene TRBV19 combines with J gene TRBJ2-7; TRBD1 aligns across 9 bases. After removal of 5 bases from V and 6 bases from J, the junction contained 5 bases not matched to a gene. Germline lookup yields CDR1 LNHDA and CDR2 SQIVND (reference sequence). The CDR3 has 13 amino acids. CDR3 nucleotide sequence: TGTGCCAGTAGTTGGGGACAGGGTGTCGAGCAGTACTTC. Its protein product is CASSWGQGVEQYF. Based on the CDR3 plus reference TRBV19 and TRBJ2-7, the full variable domain is DGGITQSPKYLFRKEGQNVTLSCEQNLNHDAMYWYRQDPGQGLRLIYYSQIVNDFQKGDIAEGYSVSREKKESFPLTVTSAQKNPTAFYLCASSWGQGVEQYFGPGTRLTVT.

The chain has TRBV10-1 and TRBJ1-3, with 12 bases matching TRBD1. The J segment lost 2 bases and the V segment lost 4 bases, leaving 24 bases of the junction unmatched. Per the germline V gene, CDR1 is WNHNN and CDR2 is SYGVQD (reference sequence). There are 23 residues in the CDR3. CDR3 loop: CASSGPRDRGHDPQSRPGNTIYF. In nucleotides, the CDR3 is TGCGCCAGCAGTGGACCCCGGGACAGGGGGCATGATCCCCAGAGTCGGCCTGGAAACACCATATATTTT.

The genes are TRBV4-1 and TRBJ2-7; 8 bases align to TRBD2. Trimming took 0 bases from V and 1 from J; bases not matched to a gene: 8. Germline V lookup: CDR1 MGHRA, CDR2 YSYEKL. The CDR3 contains 17 residues. The CDR3: CASSQEGGGRASYEQYF. The CDR3 nucleotides read TGCGCCAGCAGCCAAGAGGGCGGGGGGCGAGCTTCCTACGAGCAGTACTTC.

The rearrangement joins TRBV13 to TRBJ2-7; 11 bases match TRBD2. J gave up 7 bases and V 4 bases, and 9 bases lay outside the gene matches. The V gene's germline CDR1 is PRHDT and CDR2 FYEKMQ (reference sequence). The CDR3 has 15 amino acids. The CDR3 nucleotides read TGTGCCAGCAGCTGGTTAGCGGGAGGGCTGGGGGAGCAGTACTTC. Translation: CASSWLAGGLGEQYF.

The J gene is TRBJ2-7, the V gene TRBV15; possible D gene TRBD2, 6 bases. CDR1 is LNHNV, CDR2 YYDKDF, per germline (reference sequence). This CDR3 spans 17 amino acids. V was clipped by 3 bases and J by 11 bases, with 29 bases between them. The CDR3 bases are TGTGCCACCAGCAGCCGCTATGGATGGGGGGATCGGTCATTGGAGTACTTC. It is translated as CATSSRYGWGDRSLEYF.